The 18 T cell receptor beta chains listed next were all sequenced from one sample in a study of shared clonotypes between healthy human individuals. Profiling relied on immunoSEQ multiplex PCR, and the TCRdb table lists in-frame clones only, not all of them. The top ten hold 1.5% to 2% of the sample, which has about 670,000 clones, approximately 75% seen once. Sequenced sample: memory CD4+ T cells sorted from blood. Specified subset: CD45RA-negative fraction. The source is a young woman in good health.

The chain couples TRBV4-1 to TRBJ1-4; no reliable D call. Trimming took 0 bases from V and 0 from J, leaving 11 bases between them. Per germline, CDR1 MGHRA and CDR2 YSYEKL. This CDR3 spans 17 amino acids. The CDR3 DNA sequence: TGCGCCAGCAGCCAAGAGGCAGGACTTGCAACTAATGAAAAACTGTTTTTT. Encoded protein: CASSQEAGLATNEKLFF.

This clone has a handful of counts. The chain is built from TRBV2 and TRBJ2-3; 8 bases fit TRBD1. Germline CDR1 SNHLY, CDR2 FYNNEI. J lost 0 bases, V lost 6 bases, and 2 bases had no gene match. The CDR3 runs to 14 residues. CDR3: CASRDRASTDTQYF. Here the CDR3 DNA reads TGTGCCAGCAGGGACAGGGCTAGCACAGATACGCAGTATTTT.

V and J are TRBV5-4 and TRBJ2-3; 11 nucleotides line up with TRBD1. Germline values: CDR1 SGHNT, CDR2 YYREEE (reference sequence). The CDR3 is made up of 15 amino acids. The ends lost 4 bases at V and 9 bases at J; junction bases unmatched: 10. CDR3 DNA: TGTGCCAGCAGCCGGGGACAGGGGGGGTTAGAAACGCAGTATTTT. Translating it yields CASSRGQGGLETQYF.

This rearrangement joins TRBV18 to TRBJ2-7; maybe TRBD1 (6 bases). V was clipped by 4 bases and J by 11 bases, with 18 bases between them. This CDR3 contains 13 residues. Germline lookup yields CDR1 KGHSH and CDR2 LQKENI. As DNA, the CDR3 is TGTGCCAGCTCACTAACGGGACATGGGGGAGAGTACTTC. Amino acid sequence: CASSLTGHGGEYF.

This chain joins TRBV10-3 and TRBJ1-5; D remains unclear. This CDR3 has 14 amino acids. Germline values: CDR1 ENHRY, CDR2 SYGVKD. Trimming cost V 0 bases and J 0 bases, with 3 bases left between them. In DNA form, the CDR3 reads TGTGCCATCAGTGAGTCGGTTAGCAATCAGCCCCAGCATTTT. This sequence encodes CAISESVSNQPQHF.

The chain is built from TRBV6-1 and TRBJ1-3; D is unresolved. The CDR3 runs 14 residues. CDR1 is MNHNS, CDR2 SASEGT, per germline. With 8 bases removed from V and 0 bases from J, the gap between germline ends came to 11 bases. CDR3: CASRGPGSGNTIYF. The CDR3 nucleotides are TGTGCCAGCCGCGGACCAGGCTCTGGAAACACCATATATTTT.

The CDR3: CASSRRTGPDTQYF. CDR3 bases: TGTGCCAGCAGTCGAAGGACAGGGCCAGATACGCAGTATTTT. The rearrangement links TRBV11-2 to TRBJ2-3, with TRBD1 identical over 8 bases. V shed 6 bases and J 4 bases; nucleotides not matched to a gene: 6. Germline CDR1 and CDR2: SGHAT and FQNNGV. The CDR3 loop spans 14 amino acids.

This clone was found many times. In nucleotides, the CDR3 is TGTGCCAGCAGCAAGGGGGACAGGGGGCTTGAGCAGTTCTTC. Amino acid sequence: CASSKGDRGLEQFF. V and J are TRBV21-1 and TRBJ2-1; the table names TRBD1, a call not compared with the DNA. TRBV21-1 is a documented pseudogene. CDR3 length equals 14 residues.

This clone was seen only a few times. The chain has TRBV5-1 and TRBJ2-1; a possible D gene is TRBD2 (5 bases). CDR3 length: 14 amino acids. In germline, CDR1 is SGHRS, CDR2 YFSETQ. V dropped 0 bases and J dropped 9 bases, with 13 bases sitting between them. The chain's CDR3 is CASSLARVSGEQFF. The CDR3 nucleotides read TGCGCCAGCAGCTTGGCGAGGGTGTCCGGTGAGCAGTTCTTC.

The chain combines TRBV27 with TRBJ1-1; D is ambiguous. This CDR3 is 15 amino acids long. CDR1 MNHEY and CDR2 SMNVEV come from the germline V gene (reference sequence). V was cut by 2 bases and J by 5 bases, with 15 bases left in between. The CDR3 sequence is CASSLATALRTEAFF. The CDR3 region has the DNA TGTGCCAGCAGTTTAGCGACGGCACTGAGGACTGAAGCTTTCTTT.

This clone has more than one count but fewer than ten. Here the CDR3 DNA reads TGTGCCAGCAAATCGACAGGGGGCTACGAGCAGTACTTC. Amino acid sequence: CASKSTGGYEQYF. This chain uses TRBV7-9 with TRBJ2-7; the match to TRBD1 covers 9 bases. The V segment lost 7 bases and the J segment 3 bases; nucleotides outside the gene matches: 4. The germline gives CDR1 SEHNR, CDR2 FQNEAQ (reference sequence). CDR3 length: 13 residues.

The chain is built from TRBV4-2 and TRBJ2-1; 9 nucleotides match TRBD2. The germline gives CDR1 LGHNA, CDR2 YNFKEQ. V was pared by 7 bases and J by 6 bases, with 4 bases of the junction left unmatched. CDR3 length: 13 residues. The CDR3 loop is CASIGTSFNEQFF. Written as DNA, the CDR3 is TGTGCCAGCATTGGGACTAGCTTCAATGAGCAGTTCTTC.

This clone came up once. The chain uses TRBV7-8 and TRBJ2-1; 14 positions match TRBD2. The germline V gene encodes CDR1 SGHVS and CDR2 FQNEAQ. This CDR3 has 19 residues. V was clipped by 5 bases and J by 1 base; unmatched bases: 10. CDR3 protein: CASSPTGTSGSQSYNEQFF. CDR3 DNA: TGTGCCAGCAGCCCCACCGGGACTAGCGGGAGTCAATCCTACAATGAGCAGTTCTTC.

This clone has only a few counts. The V and J genes are TRBV6-4 and TRBJ2-2; 12 positions agree with TRBD2. Germline CDR1 is MRHNA and CDR2 is SNTAGT. The V segment lost 4 bases and the J segment 3 bases; nucleotides outside the gene matches: 0. CDR3 length equals 15 residues. CDR3 residues: CASSGLAGDTGELFF. CDR3 bases: TGTGCCAGCAGTGGACTAGCGGGAGACACCGGGGAGCTGTTTTTT.

This clone was observed a single time. The chain is built from TRBV28 and TRBJ1-3, with TRBD1 as a possible D gene (6 bases). Trimming shortened V by 2 bases and J by 2 bases, and 7 bases separated the two germline ends. Germline-derived CDR1 and CDR2 are MDHEN and SYDVKM. The CDR3 contains 14 residues. The CDR3 sequence: CASSLAGAGNTIYF. The CDR3 DNA reads TGTGCCAGCAGTTTAGCAGGGGCTGGAAACACCATATATTTT.

The chain couples TRBV7-2 to TRBJ2-5; D may be TRBD1 (6 bases). CDR3 length: 13 amino acids. Trimming cost V 1 base and J 5 bases, with 8 bases left between them. Per the germline V gene, CDR1 is SGHTA and CDR2 is FQGNSA. CDR3 protein: CASSLGQGETQYF. CDR3 bases: TGTGCCAGCAGCTTAGGTCAGGGGGAGACCCAGTACTTC.

The CDR3 loop is CASSLGGASETQYF. The CDR3 DNA is TGTGCCAGCAGCTTGGGGGGCGCATCAGAGACCCAGTACTTC. The rearrangement joins TRBV7-7 to TRBJ2-5; the D gene could be TRBD1 or TRBD2 (6 bases each). Germline assignment: CDR1 SSHAT and CDR2 FNYEAQ (reference sequence). V was pared by 3 bases and J by 4 bases, with 12 bases between. The CDR3 covers 14 residues.

This chain connects TRBV19 to TRBJ2-3, with D unclear. This CDR3 is built from 14 residues. V was cut by 5 bases and J by 0 bases, with 9 bases left in between. Germline-derived CDR1 and CDR2 are LNHDA and SQIVND (reference sequence). The CDR3 nucleotides are TGTGCCAGTAGTTTGGGATATAGCACAGATACGCAGTATTTT. It codes for CASSLGYSTDTQYF.